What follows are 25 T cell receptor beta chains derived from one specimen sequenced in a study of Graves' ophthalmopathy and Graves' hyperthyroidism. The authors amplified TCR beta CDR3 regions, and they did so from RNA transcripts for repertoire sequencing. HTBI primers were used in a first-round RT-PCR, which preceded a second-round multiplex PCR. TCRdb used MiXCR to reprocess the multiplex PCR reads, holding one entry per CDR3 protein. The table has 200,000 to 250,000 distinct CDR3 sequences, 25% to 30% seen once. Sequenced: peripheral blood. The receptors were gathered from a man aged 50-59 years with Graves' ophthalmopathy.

This CDR3 is CASSPKGNSGNTIYF. The CDR3 nucleotides are TGTGCCAGCTCACCAAAAGGAAACTCTGGAAACACCATATATTTT. The chain is built from TRBV18 and TRBJ1-3; D gene unclear. The CDR3 runs to 15 residues. Deletions cut 2 bases from V and 0 bases from J, with 8 bases between. Germline CDR1 and CDR2: KGHSH and LQKENI.

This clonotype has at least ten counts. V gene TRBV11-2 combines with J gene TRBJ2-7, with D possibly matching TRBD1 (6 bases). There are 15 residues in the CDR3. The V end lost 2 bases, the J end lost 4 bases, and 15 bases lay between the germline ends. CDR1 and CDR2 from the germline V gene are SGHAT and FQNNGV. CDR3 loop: CASSLIQGTSYEQYF. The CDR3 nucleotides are TGTGCCAGCAGCTTAATCCAGGGGACCTCATACGAGCAGTACTTC. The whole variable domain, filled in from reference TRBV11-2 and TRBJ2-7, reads EAGVAQSPRYKIIEKRQSVAFWCNPISGHATLYWYQQILGQGPKLLIQFQNNGVVDDSQLPKDRFSAERLKGVDSTLKIQPAKLEDSAVYLCASSLIQGTSYEQYFGPGTRLTVT.

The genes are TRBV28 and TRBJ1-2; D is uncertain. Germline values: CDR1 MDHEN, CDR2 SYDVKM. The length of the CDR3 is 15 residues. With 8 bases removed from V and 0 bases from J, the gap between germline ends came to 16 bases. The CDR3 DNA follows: TGTGCCAGCGTTACTCCTCTCGGGGCTAACTATGGCTACACCTTC. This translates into CASVTPLGANYGYTF.

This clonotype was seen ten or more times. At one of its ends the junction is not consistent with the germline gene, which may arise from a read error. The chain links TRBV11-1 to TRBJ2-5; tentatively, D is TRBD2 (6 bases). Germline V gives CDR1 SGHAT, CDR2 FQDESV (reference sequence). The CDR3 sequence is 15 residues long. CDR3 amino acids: CANSRDGGYQETQYF. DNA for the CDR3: TGTGCCAACAGCCGCGACGGGGGATACCAAGAGACCCAGTACTTC.

This chain's CDR3 is CASQSSGRQTQYF. CDR3 sequence (DNA): TGTGCCAGCCAATCAAGCGGGAGGCAGACCCAGTACTTC. The rearrangement joins TRBV28 to TRBJ2-5, with 9 bases aligning to TRBD2. Per the germline V gene, CDR1 is MDHEN and CDR2 is SYDVKM. The CDR3 runs to 13 residues. The V segment lost 8 bases and the J segment 6 bases; nucleotides outside the gene matches: 7. Based on the CDR3 plus reference TRBV28 and TRBJ2-5, the full variable domain is DVKVTQSSRYLVKRTGEKVFLECVQDMDHENMFWYRQDPGLGLRLIYFSYDVKMKEKGDIPEGYSVSREKKERFSLILESASTNQTSMYLCASQSSGRQTQYFGPGTRLLVL.

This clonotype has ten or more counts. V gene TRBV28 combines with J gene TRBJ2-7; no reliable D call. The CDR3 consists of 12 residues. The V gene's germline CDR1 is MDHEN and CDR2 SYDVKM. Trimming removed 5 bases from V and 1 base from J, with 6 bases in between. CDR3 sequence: CASSDTSYEQYF. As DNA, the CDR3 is TGTGCCAGCAGTGACACTTCCTACGAGCAGTACTTC.

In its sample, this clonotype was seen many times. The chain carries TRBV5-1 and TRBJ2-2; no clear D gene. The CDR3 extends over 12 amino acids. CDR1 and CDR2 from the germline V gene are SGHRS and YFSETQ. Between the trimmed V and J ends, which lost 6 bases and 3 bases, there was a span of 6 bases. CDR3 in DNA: TGCGCCAGCAAGGTCGACACCGGGGAGCTGTTTTTT. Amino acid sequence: CASKVDTGELFF. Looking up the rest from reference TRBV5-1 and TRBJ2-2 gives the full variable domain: KAGVTQTPRYLIKTRGQQVTLSCSPISGHRSVSWYQQTPGQGLQFLFEYFSETQRNKGNFPGRFSGRQFSNSRSEMNVSTLELGDSALYLCASKVDTGELFFGEGSRLTVL.

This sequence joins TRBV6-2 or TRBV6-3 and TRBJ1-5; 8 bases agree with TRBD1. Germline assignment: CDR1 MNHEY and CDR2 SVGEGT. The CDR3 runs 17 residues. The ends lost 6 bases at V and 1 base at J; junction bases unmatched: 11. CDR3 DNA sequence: TGTGCCAGCAGCTACAGGGGGGGGCTCGGGAGCAATCAGCCCCAGCATTTT. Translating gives CASSYRGGLGSNQPQHF.

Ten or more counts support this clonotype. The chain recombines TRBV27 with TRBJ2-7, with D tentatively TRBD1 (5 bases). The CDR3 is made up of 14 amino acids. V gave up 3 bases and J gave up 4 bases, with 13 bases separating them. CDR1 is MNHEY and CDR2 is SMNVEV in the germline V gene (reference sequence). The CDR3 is CASSFSETVYEQYF. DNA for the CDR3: TGTGCCAGCAGTTTCTCGGAGACAGTTTACGAGCAGTACTTC.

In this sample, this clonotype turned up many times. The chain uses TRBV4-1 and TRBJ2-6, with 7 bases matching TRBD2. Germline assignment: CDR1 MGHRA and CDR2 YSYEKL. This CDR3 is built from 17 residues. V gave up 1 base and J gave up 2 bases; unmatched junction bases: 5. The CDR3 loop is CASSQGVGGAGANVLTF. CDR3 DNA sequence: TGCGCCAGCAGCCAAGGAGTGGGAGGGGCTGGGGCCAACGTCCTGACTTTC.

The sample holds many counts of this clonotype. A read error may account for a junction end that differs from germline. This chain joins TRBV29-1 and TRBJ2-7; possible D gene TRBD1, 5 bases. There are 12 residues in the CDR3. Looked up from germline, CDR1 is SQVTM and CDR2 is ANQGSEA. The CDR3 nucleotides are TGCAGCGTTGAACAGGGATCCTCCGAGCAGTACTTC. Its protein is CSVEQGSSEQYF.

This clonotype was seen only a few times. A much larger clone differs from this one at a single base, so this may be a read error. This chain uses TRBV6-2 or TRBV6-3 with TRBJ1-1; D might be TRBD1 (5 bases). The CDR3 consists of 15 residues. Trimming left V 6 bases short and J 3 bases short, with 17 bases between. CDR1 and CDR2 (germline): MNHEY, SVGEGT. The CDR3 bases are TGTGCCAGCAGCCGCCCGCGGGGCTTGGACACTGAAGCTTTCTTT. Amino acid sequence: CASSRPRGLDTEAFF.

The CDR3: CAWDRRHTEAFF. The CDR3, as DNA: TGTGCCTGGGACAGGAGGCACACTGAAGCTTTCTTT. The chain couples TRBV30 to TRBJ1-1; D is perhaps TRBD1 (6 bases). Germline V CDR1 and CDR2: GTSNPN, SVGIG (reference sequence). The CDR3 runs 12 residues. With 5 bases removed from V and 3 bases from J, the gap between germline ends came to 10 bases.

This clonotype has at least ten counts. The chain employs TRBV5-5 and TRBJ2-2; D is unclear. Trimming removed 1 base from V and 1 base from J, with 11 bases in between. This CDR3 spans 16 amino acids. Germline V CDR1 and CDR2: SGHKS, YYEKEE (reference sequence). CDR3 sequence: CASSLSLLLNTGELFF. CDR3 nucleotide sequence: TGTGCCAGCAGCTTGTCTTTGCTGTTGAACACCGGGGAGCTGTTTTTT.

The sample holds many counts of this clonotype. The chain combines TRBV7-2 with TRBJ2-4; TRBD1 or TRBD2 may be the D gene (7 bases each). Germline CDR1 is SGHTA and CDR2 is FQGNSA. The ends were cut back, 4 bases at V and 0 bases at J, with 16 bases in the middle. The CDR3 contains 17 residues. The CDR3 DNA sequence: TGTGCCAGCAGCTCTCAGGGGGGGGTACTAGCCAAAAACATTCAGTACTTC. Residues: CASSSQGGVLAKNIQYF.

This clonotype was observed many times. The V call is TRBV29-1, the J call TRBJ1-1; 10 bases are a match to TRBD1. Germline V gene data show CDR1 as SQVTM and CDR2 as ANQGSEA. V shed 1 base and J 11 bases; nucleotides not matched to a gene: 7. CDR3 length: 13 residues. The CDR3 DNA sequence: TGCAGCGTTGAAGCGGGACAGGGGAATAAGGCTTTCTTT. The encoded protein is CSVEAGQGNKAFF.

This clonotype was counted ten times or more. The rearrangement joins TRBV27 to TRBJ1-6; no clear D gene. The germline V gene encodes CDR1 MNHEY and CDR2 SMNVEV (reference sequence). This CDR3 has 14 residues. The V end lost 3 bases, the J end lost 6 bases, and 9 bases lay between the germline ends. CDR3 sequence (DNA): TGTGCCAGCAGTTTTGAACAGCTTAATTCACCCCTCCACTTT. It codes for CASSFEQLNSPLHF.

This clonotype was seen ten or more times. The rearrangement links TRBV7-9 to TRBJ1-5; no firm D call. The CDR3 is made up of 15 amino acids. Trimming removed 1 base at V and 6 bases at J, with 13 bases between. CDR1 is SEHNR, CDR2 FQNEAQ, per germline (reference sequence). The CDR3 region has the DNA TGTGCCAGCAGCTTAGGAGGGCGACGGGGTCAGCCCCAGCATTTT. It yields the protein CASSLGGRRGQPQHF.

As DNA, the CDR3 is TGTGCCAGCAGTTACGGACTACTAGCGAACACCGGGGAGCTGTTTTTT. As protein: CASSYGLLANTGELFF. The J gene is TRBJ2-2, the V gene TRBV6-5; perhaps TRBD2 as D (6 bases). Trimming removed 2 bases at V and 0 bases at J, with 10 bases between. Germline V gives CDR1 MNHEY, CDR2 SVGAGI. The CDR3 totals 16 residues.

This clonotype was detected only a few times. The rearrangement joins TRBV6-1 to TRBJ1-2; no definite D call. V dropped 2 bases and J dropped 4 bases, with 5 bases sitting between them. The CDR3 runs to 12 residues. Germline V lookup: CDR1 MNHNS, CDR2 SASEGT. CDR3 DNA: TGTGCCAGCAGTGAAACAAGCTATGGCTACACCTTC. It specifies CASSETSYGYTF.

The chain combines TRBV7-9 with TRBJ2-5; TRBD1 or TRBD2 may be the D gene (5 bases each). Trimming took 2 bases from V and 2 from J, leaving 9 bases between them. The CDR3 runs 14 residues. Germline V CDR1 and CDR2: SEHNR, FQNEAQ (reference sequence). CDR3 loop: CASSLRGEQETQYF. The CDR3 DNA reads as TGTGCCAGCAGCTTAAGGGGAGAGCAAGAGACCCAGTACTTC.

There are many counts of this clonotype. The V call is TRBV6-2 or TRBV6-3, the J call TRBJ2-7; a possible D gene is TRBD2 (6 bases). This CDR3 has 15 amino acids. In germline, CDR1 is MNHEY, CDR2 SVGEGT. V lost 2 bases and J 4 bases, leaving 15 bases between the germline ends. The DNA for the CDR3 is TGTGCCAGCAGTTACCTCGGAGGGACGACTTACGAGCAGTACTTC. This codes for CASSYLGGTTYEQYF.

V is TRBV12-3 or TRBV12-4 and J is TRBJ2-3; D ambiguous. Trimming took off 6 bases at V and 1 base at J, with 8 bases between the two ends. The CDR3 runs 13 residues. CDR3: CASSSVGTDTQYF. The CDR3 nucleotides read TGTGCCAGCAGCTCCGTTGGCACAGATACGCAGTATTTT.

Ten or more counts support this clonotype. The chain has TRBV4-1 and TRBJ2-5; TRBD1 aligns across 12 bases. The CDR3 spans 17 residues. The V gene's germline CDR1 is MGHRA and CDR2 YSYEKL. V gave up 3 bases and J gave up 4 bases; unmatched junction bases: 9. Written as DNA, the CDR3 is TGCGCCAGCAGCCACGACAGAGGGACAGGGGGCCTAGAGACCCAGTACTTC. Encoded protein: CASSHDRGTGGLETQYF.

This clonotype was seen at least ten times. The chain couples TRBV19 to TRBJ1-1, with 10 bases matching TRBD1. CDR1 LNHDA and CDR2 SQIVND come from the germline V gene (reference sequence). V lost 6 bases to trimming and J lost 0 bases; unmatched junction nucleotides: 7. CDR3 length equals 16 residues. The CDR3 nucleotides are TGTGCCAGTAGAACGACAGGGGGCCGGATGAACACTGAAGCTTTCTTT. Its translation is CASRTTGGRMNTEAFF. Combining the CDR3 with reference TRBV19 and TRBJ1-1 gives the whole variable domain DGGITQSPKYLFRKEGQNVTLSCEQNLNHDAMYWYRQDPGQGLRLIYYSQIVNDFQKGDIAEGYSVSREKKESFPLTVTSAQKNPTAFYLCASRTTGGRMNTEAFFGQGTRLTVV.